These T cell receptor beta chains were read from a single sample in a study of T cells after yellow fever vaccination. Via MiXCR, TCRdb re-called the 5' RACE reads, giving one row per CDR3 protein. The table includes under 70,000 distinct CDR3 sequences, roughly 6.9% detected once. The source material was CD8+ T cells sorted from PBMCs, sampled on the day of the first yellow fever vaccination. The receptors come from a man aged 18-30 years who received the YFV17D yellow fever vaccine. The conserved cysteine and the conserved F or W are not part of the CDR3 here. The order of the fields is J gene, clone size, D gene, V gene, CDR3 protein. The D gene is left open where the match is weak. The size field is filled for only some rows; it gives once, few, many or a size class.

TRBJ2-2 | - | - | TRBV6-1 | ASISGGHGDTGELF
TRBJ2-7 | - | - | TRBV3-1 | ASSQDLGLSAYEQY
TRBJ2-2 | many | TRBD1 | TRBV10-3 | AISLRDRVNTGELF
TRBJ2-7 | many | - | TRBV4-3 | ASSQFQGGTYEQY
TRBJ1-3 | many | - | TRBV29-1 | SVEGLRSGNTIY
TRBJ1-1 | many | - | TRBV3-1 | ASSHPAWNTEAF
TRBJ2-5 | - | TRBD2 | TRBV20-1 | SAAWASGVSETQY
TRBJ1-3 | few | - | TRBV7-6 | ASSLDSDSGNTIY
TRBJ2-7 | - | - | TRBV19 | ASSIGDRTYVQY
TRBJ2-7 | - | - | TRBV7-8 | ASSSDMGEQY
TRBJ1-1 | - | TRBD1 | TRBV7-9 | ASSLTGGNRTEAF
TRBJ2-1 | - | - | TRBV20-1 | SARDPVSLISYNEQF
TRBJ2-6 | - | - | TRBV3-1 | ACCQGEGGIISGANVLT
TRBJ2-1 | - | TRBD1 | TRBV7-6 | ASSSSRDRGNEQF
TRBJ2-7 | many | - | TRBV4-3 | ASSQATDAGIFYEQY
TRBJ2-5 | many | - | TRBV6-2/TRBV6-3 | ASSQRRRQETQY
TRBJ2-2 | many | - | TRBV6-2/TRBV6-3 | ASSYTTTGELF
TRBJ1-2 | - | TRBD1 | TRBV7-2 | ASSPGQGLYGYT
TRBJ1-1 | - | - | TRBV6-5 | ASSIRTENTEAF
TRBJ2-3 | few | - | TRBV6-5 | ASSYLGWDTQY
TRBJ2-5 | few | - | TRBV4-1 | ASSPRSASGETQY
TRBJ2-7 | many | TRBD1 | TRBV5-1 | ASSLAFRTGPSYEQY
TRBJ2-1 | many | - | TRBV7-2 | ASSLGTLGGNEQF
TRBJ2-3 | many | - | TRBV12-3/TRBV12-4 | ASSFGGPQDTQY
TRBJ2-2 | - | TRBD1 | TRBV5-5 | ASSTKGGPRTGELF
TRBJ1-1 | many | - | TRBV9 | ASSVGGMNTEAF
TRBJ2-7 | few | - | TRBV6-5 | ASSYSEGLPTYEQY
TRBJ2-2 | - | - | TRBV12-3/TRBV12-4 | ASSPTETGELF
TRBJ1-1 | many | - | TRBV7-6 | ASSPKGGSAGTEAF
TRBJ2-6 | - | - | TRBV19 | ASSINTGANVLT
TRBJ1-4 | many | - | TRBV4-1 | ASSERGVSEKLF
TRBJ1-6 | - | - | TRBV6-9 | ASTQVAVFYNSPLH